These 32 T cell receptor beta chains originate from one sample sequenced in a study of CD8+ T cells in alopecia areata. It was cDNA, reverse transcribed from extracted RNA, that served as the sequencing template. Clones were sequenced by immunoSEQ multiplex PCR, and TCRdb holds only the in-frame ones, with some missing. The profile covers fewer than 200,000 clones, with just over 65% appearing a single time and over 10% taken by the ten largest. Sequencing was performed on CD8+ T cells sorted from blood, taken at week 0. These receptors were collected from a human donor with alopecia areata.

This clone was seen a few times. The CDR3 DNA reads as TGTGCCAGCAGCGAACAGACCACCTACGAGCAGTACTTC. Residues: CASSEQTTYEQYF. V and J are TRBV6-5 and TRBJ2-7; no clear D. CDR1 and CDR2 (germline): MNHEY, SVGAGI. The CDR3 is 13 amino acids. The germline V and J ends were trimmed by 6 bases and 2 bases, with 11 bases remaining between them.

The chain employs TRBV28 and TRBJ2-2, with D unresolved. The CDR3 sequence is 13 residues long. The germline V gene has CDR1 MDHEN and CDR2 SYDVKM. V gave up 2 bases and J gave up 8 bases, with 9 bases separating them. CDR3 protein: CASSLTPEGELFF. CDR3 nucleotide sequence: TGTGCCAGCAGTTTAACTCCTGAGGGGGAGCTGTTTTTT.

V and J are TRBV7-9 and TRBJ2-6; no reliable D call. The V end lost 5 bases, the J end lost 0 bases, and 11 bases lay between the germline ends. The CDR3 is 16 amino acids. CDR1 and CDR2 (germline): SEHNR, FQNEAQ (reference sequence). The CDR3 is CASSPPFGSGANVLTF. The CDR3 DNA reads as TGTGCCAGCAGCCCACCGTTCGGCTCTGGGGCCAACGTCCTGACTTTC.

This clone turned up a few times. This chain joins TRBV30 and TRBJ1-1, with D tentatively TRBD1 (5 bases). The CDR3 loop spans 15 amino acids. Germline V gives CDR1 GTSNPN, CDR2 SVGIG (reference sequence). V was shortened by 1 base and J by 4 bases, with 16 bases between the two germline ends. CDR3 protein: CAWSETDQRGTEAFF. As DNA, the CDR3 is TGTGCCTGGAGTGAAACCGACCAGAGGGGCACTGAAGCTTTCTTT.

The sample holds a few counts of this clone. The V gene is TRBV6-6, the J gene TRBJ1-6, with 10 bases that match TRBD1. The CDR3 consists of 15 residues. The V and J ends lost 5 bases and 9 bases, in that order; junction bases with no gene match: 7. Germline assignment: CDR1 MNHNY and CDR2 SVGAGI (reference sequence). The CDR3 nucleotides read TGTGCCAGCAGTCGGGACAGGGGCATGAGTTCACCCCTCCACTTT. Translation: CASSRDRGMSSPLHF.

The chain couples TRBV13 to TRBJ2-7; TRBD2 might be the D (6 bases). This CDR3 is 13 amino acids long. The germline gives CDR1 PRHDT, CDR2 FYEKMQ (reference sequence). V was cut by 7 bases and J by 0 bases, with 10 bases left in between. CDR3 region: CASTFGSSYEQYF. The DNA for the CDR3 is TGTGCCAGCACCTTCGGGAGCTCCTACGAGCAGTACTTC.

This chain joins TRBV6-5 and TRBJ2-5; perhaps D is TRBD1 or TRBD2 (5 bases each). V was shortened by 6 bases and J by 8 bases, with 13 bases between the two germline ends. Germline lookup yields CDR1 MNHEY and CDR2 SVGAGI. The CDR3 has 12 amino acids. CDR3 sequence: CASSPIGDTQYF. CDR3 DNA: TGTGCCAGCAGCCCAATCGGGGACACCCAGTACTTC.

V is TRBV7-9 and J is TRBJ2-7; tentatively, D is TRBD2 (5 bases). CDR3 length equals 14 residues. Germline loops: CDR1 SEHNR, CDR2 FQNEAQ (reference sequence). Trimming removed 1 base at V and 4 bases at J, with 11 bases between. In DNA, the CDR3 is TGTGCCAGCAGCTTAGGGTCGAGGGCGTACGAGCAGTACTTC. As protein: CASSLGSRAYEQYF.

This clone was counted only a few times. The V and J genes are TRBV25-1 and TRBJ2-3, with 7 bases identical to TRBD2. V lost 7 bases to trimming and J lost 6 bases; unmatched junction nucleotides: 4. Germline V gene lookup returns CDR1 MGHDK and CDR2 SYGVNS. CDR3 size: 12 residues. The CDR3 loop reads CASNVGGDTQYF. CDR3 sequence (DNA): TGTGCCAGCAACGTCGGGGGGGATACGCAGTATTTT.

This clone occurred once. The chain combines TRBV7-9 with TRBJ2-3, with TRBD1 matching over 7 bases. Germline trimming cut 5 bases from V and 3 bases from J; bases unmatched to any gene: 11. This CDR3 is 16 amino acids long. Looked up from germline, CDR1 is SEHNR and CDR2 is FQNEAQ (reference sequence). CDR3: CASSTFPRQGTDTQYF. As DNA, the CDR3 is TGTGCCAGCAGCACCTTCCCGAGACAGGGTACAGATACGCAGTATTTT.

The rearrangement links TRBV10-3 to TRBJ2-5, with 8 bases identical to TRBD1. Trimming removed 3 bases from V and 2 bases from J; junction bases left unmatched: 11. The CDR3 runs 17 residues. Germline CDR1 is ENHRY and CDR2 is SYGVKD. CDR3 in amino acids: CAISDLRTGLGQETQYF. CDR3 bases: TGTGCCATCAGTGATTTGAGGACAGGGTTAGGACAAGAGACCCAGTACTTC.

Note on this clone: The same CDR3 can be traced to other DNA sequences in this sample. CDR3 region: CASSFQGYEQYF. CDR3 coding DNA: TGTGCCAGCAGCTTCCAGGGCTACGAGCAGTACTTC. The chain is built from TRBV13 and TRBJ2-7; tentative D call: TRBD1 (5 bases). Germline loops: CDR1 PRHDT, CDR2 FYEKMQ (reference sequence). Trimming shortened V by 3 bases and J by 3 bases, and 6 bases separated the two germline ends. The CDR3 contains 12 residues.

The chain employs TRBV7-8 and TRBJ1-5, with 7 bases identical to TRBD1. The V and J ends lost 5 bases and 4 bases, in that order; junction bases with no gene match: 5. CDR3 length: 14 residues. Germline CDR1 reads SGHVS; CDR2 reads FQNEAQ. CDR3 DNA sequence: TGTGCCAGCAGCCAGGGACAGACAAATCAGCCCCAGCATTTT. It specifies CASSQGQTNQPQHF.

V is TRBV6-5 and J is TRBJ1-2; no clear D. With 6 bases removed from V and 4 bases from J, the gap between germline ends came to 12 bases. Germline V CDR1 and CDR2: MNHEY, SVGAGI. The CDR3 is 13 residues long. In DNA, the CDR3 is TGTGCCAGCAGAGTAGGCCTTGGCTATGGCTACACCTTC. Translated: CASRVGLGYGYTF.

This chain uses TRBV5-6 with TRBJ2-3, with TRBD2 matching over 11 bases. The V gene end was trimmed by 0 bases and the J gene end by 10 bases; junction bases not matched to a gene: 4. Looked up from germline, CDR1 is SGHDT and CDR2 is YYEEEE. This CDR3 has 14 residues. CDR3 DNA: TGTGCCAGCAGCTTGGCACTAGCGGGGGAGGCGCAGTATTTT. Translating it yields CASSLALAGEAQYF.

This clone came up a few times. The J gene is TRBJ2-2, the V gene TRBV27, with 7 bases that match TRBD2. The CDR3 loop spans 16 amino acids. After removal of 2 bases from V and 1 base from J, the junction contained 4 bases not matched to a gene. Per the germline V gene, CDR1 is MNHEY and CDR2 is SMNVEV (reference sequence). The CDR3, as DNA: TGTGCCAGCAGTTTAGGGGCGGGGGAGAACACCGGGGAGCTGTTTTTT. Encoded protein: CASSLGAGENTGELFF.

V usage is TRBV9 and J usage is TRBJ1-2; D is perhaps TRBD1 (5 bases). Between the trimmed V and J ends, which lost 0 bases and 1 base, there was a span of 7 bases. Germline values: CDR1 SGDLS, CDR2 YYNGEE. This CDR3 has 14 amino acids. This chain's CDR3 is CASSVDGGNYGYTF. In DNA, the CDR3 is TGTGCCAGCAGCGTAGATGGGGGTAACTATGGCTACACCTTC.

V usage is TRBV27 and J usage is TRBJ2-7, with D possibly TRBD1 on 5 matching bases. Trimming cost V 2 bases and J 0 bases, with 8 bases left between them. There are 14 residues in the CDR3. Germline V gene data show CDR1 as MNHEY and CDR2 as SMNVEV (reference sequence). CDR3 in DNA: TGTGCCAGCAGTTTAGGGGCAGGCTCCTACGAGCAGTACTTC. Its translation: CASSLGAGSYEQYF.

The rearrangement uses TRBV11-1 and TRBJ1-2, with D unresolved. This CDR3 has 14 residues. Between the trimmed V and J ends, which lost 6 bases and 3 bases, there was a span of 14 bases. Germline V CDR1 and CDR2: SGHAT, FQDESV (reference sequence). The CDR3: CASRAGPGDYGYTF. CDR3 in DNA: TGTGCCAGCAGAGCAGGACCCGGAGACTATGGCTACACCTTC.

The chain joins TRBV10-3 to TRBJ2-7; TRBD2 matches 12 bases. The CDR3 is made up of 15 amino acids. Germline V gene lookup returns CDR1 ENHRY and CDR2 SYGVKD. With 4 bases clipped from V and 7 bases from J, the junction kept 8 bases outside the gene matches. CDR3 sequence: CAISARTSGEGEQYF. As DNA, the CDR3 is TGTGCCATCAGTGCTCGGACTAGCGGGGAGGGAGAGCAGTACTTC.

For the CDR3, the DNA is TGTGCCAGCAATAGGGACCCGGAGCTGTTTTTT. Protein product: CASNRDPELFF. V and J are TRBV7-9 and TRBJ2-2; D may match TRBD1 or TRBD2 (5 bases each). V was shortened by 7 bases and J by 10 bases, with 10 bases between the two germline ends. Germline V gene lookup returns CDR1 SEHNR and CDR2 FQNEAQ (reference sequence). This CDR3 contains 11 residues. Full variable domain (outside the CDR3, taken from reference TRBV7-9 and TRBJ2-2): DTGVSQNPRHKITKRGQNVTFRCDPISEHNRLYWYRQTLGQGPEFLTYFQNEAQLEKSRLLSDRFSAERPKGSFSTLEIQRTEQGDSAMYLCASNRDPELFFGEGSRLTVL.

The chain is built from TRBV7-8 and TRBJ2-1, with unresolved D. Germline V gene data show CDR1 as SGHVS and CDR2 as FQNEAQ. The V and J ends lost 4 bases and 7 bases respectively, with 8 bases between them. The CDR3 covers 12 residues. This CDR3 is CASSYGENEQFF. The CDR3 coding sequence is TGTGCCAGCAGCTACGGCGAGAATGAGCAGTTCTTC.

This clone was observed a single time. This chain connects TRBV6-5 to TRBJ2-5; 8 positions match TRBD1. V dropped 2 bases and J dropped 1; count of bases not matched to a gene: 0. Germline CDR1 MNHEY, CDR2 SVGAGI. The length of the CDR3 is 14 residues. CDR3 sequence reads: CASSYTGGQETQYF. CDR3 nucleotide sequence: TGTGCCAGCAGTTACACAGGGGGCCAAGAGACCCAGTACTTC.

The rearrangement joins TRBV13 to TRBJ1-6; D is undetermined. CDR1 is PRHDT, CDR2 FYEKMQ, per germline (reference sequence). The CDR3 runs to 12 residues. The V and J ends lost 5 bases and 9 bases respectively, with 8 bases between them. The CDR3 sequence: CASSLSRSPLHF. CDR3 nucleotide sequence: TGTGCCAGCAGCCTTTCCCGTTCACCCCTCCACTTT.

This clone has just a few counts. This chain joins TRBV19 and TRBJ2-3; D call uncertain. The V end was cut by 5 bases, the J end by 3 bases, with 15 bases between. The CDR3 covers 15 residues. Germline V gene lookup returns CDR1 LNHDA and CDR2 SQIVND (reference sequence). The CDR3 DNA reads as TGTGCCAGTAGTGCAGGCCCGCACGCTACAGATACGCAGTATTTT. This translates into CASSAGPHATDTQYF.

The V call is TRBV7-9, the J call TRBJ1-1; D gene ambiguous. V lost 1 base, J lost 5 bases, and 11 bases lay in between. The CDR3 is 14 amino acids. From germline, CDR1 is SEHNR and CDR2 FQNEAQ (reference sequence). The CDR3 DNA reads as TGTGCCAGCAGCTTAGGAGGGCTTAGGACTGAAGCTTTCTTT. This encodes CASSLGGLRTEAFF.

The table lists this clone with a few counts. This chain connects TRBV19 to TRBJ2-1; D call uncertain. CDR1 and CDR2 (germline): LNHDA, SQIVND (reference sequence). V shed 3 bases and J shed 5 bases, with 8 bases lying between them. The CDR3 sequence is 13 residues long. As DNA, the CDR3 is TGTGCCAGTAGTATGCTGGAGAACAATGAGCAGTTCTTC. This codes for CASSMLENNEQFF.

This clone showed up just a few times. The chain combines TRBV7-6 with TRBJ2-5; a possible D gene is TRBD2 (6 bases). The CDR3 loop spans 13 amino acids. Trimming removed 7 bases at V and 4 bases at J, with 13 bases between. In germline, CDR1 is SGHVS, CDR2 FNYEAQ. CDR3 DNA: TGTGCCAGCACCCCGGGGGTCGGAGAGACCCAGTACTTC. The encoded protein is CASTPGVGETQYF.

The gene calls are TRBV2 and TRBJ1-5, with D hard to call. This CDR3 region has 13 residues. CDR1 and CDR2 from the germline V gene are SNHLY and FYNNEI. V lost 8 bases, J lost 0 bases, and 8 bases lay in between. CDR3 coding DNA: TGTGCCAGCCGGGAGGATAGCAATCAGCCCCAGCATTTT. Its protein is CASREDSNQPQHF.

The CDR3 loop reads CASSEGQGYYNEQFF. In DNA form, the CDR3 reads TGTGCCAGCAGTGAGGGACAGGGGTACTACAATGAGCAGTTCTTC. The V gene is TRBV6-4, the J gene TRBJ2-1, with 10 bases identical to TRBD1. Germline CDR1 MRHNA, CDR2 SNTAGT. This CDR3 is built from 15 residues. V dropped 3 bases and J dropped 3; count of bases not matched to a gene: 2.

The chain carries TRBV29-1 and TRBJ1-2; D may be TRBD1 (5 bases). CDR3 length: 14 amino acids. Germline values: CDR1 SQVTM, CDR2 ANQGSEA. The V and J ends lost 5 bases and 7 bases respectively, with 20 bases between them. CDR3 sequence reads: CSVSAGNHPSGYTF. CDR3 sequence (DNA): TGCAGCGTTTCTGCAGGGAACCACCCAAGTGGCTACACCTTC.

This chain joins TRBV5-6 and TRBJ2-1; 10 nucleotides align to TRBD2. Germline V gives CDR1 SGHDT, CDR2 YYEEEE. The V segment lost 6 bases and the J segment 8 bases; nucleotides outside the gene matches: 14. The CDR3 covers 16 residues. The CDR3 loop reads CASNMGAGGPDHEQFF. In DNA, the CDR3 is TGTGCCAGCAACATGGGAGCGGGGGGGCCGGATCATGAGCAGTTCTTC. Using reference TRBV5-6 and TRBJ2-1 for the parts outside the CDR3, the full variable domain is DAGVTQSPTHLIKTRGQQVTLRCSPKSGHDTVSWYQQALGQGPQFIFQYYEEEERQRGNFPDRFSGHQFPNYSSELNVNALLLGDSALYLCASNMGAGGPDHEQFFGPGTRLTVL.